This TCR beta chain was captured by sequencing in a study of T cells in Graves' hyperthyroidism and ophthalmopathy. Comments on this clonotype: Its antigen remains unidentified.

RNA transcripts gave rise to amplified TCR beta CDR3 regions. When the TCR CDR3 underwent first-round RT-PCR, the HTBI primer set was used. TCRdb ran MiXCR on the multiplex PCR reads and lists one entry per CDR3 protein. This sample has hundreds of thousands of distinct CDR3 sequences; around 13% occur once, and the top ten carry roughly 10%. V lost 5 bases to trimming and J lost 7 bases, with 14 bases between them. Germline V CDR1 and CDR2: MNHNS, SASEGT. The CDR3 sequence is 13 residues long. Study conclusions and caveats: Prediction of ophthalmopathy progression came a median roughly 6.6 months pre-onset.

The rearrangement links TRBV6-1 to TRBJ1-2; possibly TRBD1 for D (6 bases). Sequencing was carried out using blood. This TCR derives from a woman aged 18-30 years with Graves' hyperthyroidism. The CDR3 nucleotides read TGTGCCAGCAGTCCTAACAGGGATGCTGGCTACACCTTC. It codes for CASSPNRDAGYTF.